Given below is one TCR beta chain in context. The data originate from a study of OX40 agonist ivuxolimab in advanced cancers. Libraries were prepared by immunoSEQ multiplex PCR; TCRdb keeps only in-frame clonotypes and omits some of them. The data contain 40,000 to 45,000 clones, approximately 80% of them singletons. This TCR was recovered from an adult with an advanced solid tumor such as melanoma, head and neck, liver or kidney cancer. The sample consisted of CD4+ or CD8+ T cells sorted from blood, taken in a trial of the OX40 agonist ivuxolimab.

CDR3 DNA: TGTGCCAGCAGCTTCCTAGGGCGGAATCAGCCCCAGCATTTT. Its protein product is CASSFLGRNQPQHF. The chain joins TRBV7-2 to TRBJ1-5; D gene unclear. V was cut by 3 bases and J by 4 bases, with 10 bases left in between. This CDR3 comprises 14 residues. Germline V gives CDR1 SGHTA, CDR2 FQGNSA. Combining the CDR3 with reference TRBV7-2 and TRBJ1-5 gives the whole variable domain GAGVSQSPSNKVTEKGKDVELRCDPISGHTALYWYRQSLGQGLEFLIYFQGNSAPDKSGLPSDRFSAERTGGSVSTLTIQRTQQEDSAVYLCASSFLGRNQPQHFGDGTRLSIL.